This TCR beta chain is drawn from a study of blood T cell repertoires in COVID-19. For the study at large: PBMCs, B-cell-depleted T cells, or T cells were the source of the cDNA or gDNA that made up the material.

Among Cohort 3 donors, those recovered had two negative PCRs, clearance, or symptom resolution. V lost 0 bases, J lost 9 bases, and 12 bases lay in between. The CDR3 runs 14 residues. The germline V gene encodes CDR1 SGHDN and CDR2 FVKESK. Original data processing: Quantification of nucleated cells was approximated via reference gene primer amplification. This table comes from immunoSEQ multiplex PCR, and its TCRdb copy is limited to in-frame clones, with some not included. That table is the source of V, J and clone size, and D and trimming were worked out from the DNA. The sample lists around 290,000 clones, 70% to 90% occurring once.

This receptor was identified in a woman in her 30s who had recovered from COVID-19. The chain is built from TRBV14 and TRBJ2-1; D remains unclear. The sample was PBMCs or T cells enriched from blood (not recorded which). For the CDR3, the DNA is TGTGCCAGCAGCCAAGAGGGCAGGCGTATTGAGCAGTTCTTC. Translation: CASSQEGRRIEQFF.